The rows below give T cell receptor beta chains drawn from one sample of a study of T cell changes during pregnancy in multiple sclerosis. The method was immunoSEQ multiplex PCR; TCRdb's version includes in-frame clones alone and lacks a portion of them. The data contain over 50,000 clones, approximately 91% of them singletons. Material: CD4+ T cells from peripheral blood mononuclear cells, obtained in the third trimester of pregnancy. The receptor set was obtained from a female donor with multiple sclerosis, enrolled in a pregnancy study. Each CDR3 is given with its conserved first and last residue. D genes are given only for firm matches. Not all rows give a size; the values are once, few, many and, for expanded clones, a class.

D gene: TRBD1
clone size: .
V gene: TRBV10-3
CDR3 protein: CAYCETGGDEQYF

D gene: TRBD1
clone size: .
V gene: TRBV12-5
CDR3 protein: CASGIPPGQGLKVYSGANVLTF

D gene: .
clone size: .
V gene: TRBV5-5
CDR3 protein: CASMGAVNTEAFF

D gene: .
clone size: .
V gene: TRBV18
CDR3 protein: CASSPPGLIQETQYF

D gene: TRBD1
clone size: .
V gene: TRBV6-5
CDR3 protein: CASSPDRGRFHEQYF

D gene: .
clone size: .
V gene: TRBV21-1
CDR3 protein: CASSERAGQGAGDNLREETQYF

D gene: TRBD2
clone size: .
V gene: TRBV7-2
CDR3 protein: CASSSRTSGGPPTDTQYF

D gene: TRBD2
clone size: .
V gene: TRBV5-4
CDR3 protein: CASSGPGLGPNTGELFF

D gene: TRBD1
clone size: .
V gene: TRBV5-4
CDR3 protein: CASHAGTATKFNYGYTF

D gene: .
clone size: .
V gene: TRBV7-8
CDR3 protein: CASSPDLNTEAFF

D gene: .
clone size: .
V gene: TRBV11-3
CDR3 protein: CASSLGGSQAYNEQFF

D gene: .
clone size: .
V gene: TRBV5-1
CDR3 protein: CASSLQGPNQPQHF

D gene: TRBD2
clone size: .
V gene: TRBV27
CDR3 protein: CASRRTSSDEQYF

D gene: .
clone size: once
V gene: TRBV5-4
CDR3 protein: CASLPQGTDTQYF

D gene: .
clone size: .
V gene: TRBV5-1
CDR3 protein: CASSLGQGGETQYF

D gene: TRBD1
clone size: few
V gene: TRBV7-2
CDR3 protein: CASSNQGTANNQPQHF

D gene: .
clone size: .
V gene: TRBV5-1
CDR3 protein: CASSTEGGDQPQHF

D gene: TRBD1
clone size: .
V gene: TRBV19
CDR3 protein: CASSTQGAGGYTF

D gene: .
clone size: .
V gene: TRBV25-1
CDR3 protein: CASMGGGQETNEKLFF

D gene: .
clone size: .
V gene: TRBV28
CDR3 protein: CASRSVTEAFF

D gene: .
clone size: .
V gene: TRBV27
CDR3 protein: CASMVNGANEKLFF

D gene: .
clone size: once
V gene: TRBV9
CDR3 protein: CASSVGPLGNEKLFF

D gene: TRBD2
clone size: few
V gene: TRBV4-2
CDR3 protein: CASSYGGDRTDTQYF

D gene: .
clone size: .
V gene: TRBV9
CDR3 protein: CASSRQDGIEKLFF

D gene: .
clone size: many
V gene: TRBV18
CDR3 protein: CASSGGSNQPQHF

D gene: TRBD2
clone size: .
V gene: TRBV5-4
CDR3 protein: CASSRTSGRVADTQYF

D gene: .
clone size: .
V gene: TRBV9
CDR3 protein: CASSVTGGSPGNEQFF

D gene: .
clone size: .
V gene: TRBV9
CDR3 protein: CASSPTGPYKYF

D gene: .
clone size: .
V gene: TRBV2
CDR3 protein: CASSELTRGEIFF

D gene: TRBD2
clone size: once
V gene: TRBV14
CDR3 protein: CASSPRVGGPRNEQFF

D gene: TRBD1
clone size: .
V gene: TRBV18
CDR3 protein: CASSRRTGHTGELFF

D gene: .
clone size: .
V gene: TRBV7-8
CDR3 protein: CASSQQGRSGYTF

D gene: .
clone size: .
V gene: TRBV19
CDR3 protein: CASSPPQGSSYEQYF

D gene: TRBD1
clone size: .
V gene: TRBV7-2
CDR3 protein: CASSLVGTGGWQFF

D gene: .
clone size: .
V gene: TRBV5-6
CDR3 protein: CASSFTGDPNEKLFF

D gene: .
clone size: .
V gene: TRBV5-8
CDR3 protein: CASSLRADTQYF

D gene: TRBD1
clone size: .
V gene: TRBV7-9
CDR3 protein: CASSWGQGVQYEQFF

D gene: .
clone size: .
V gene: TRBV7-9
CDR3 protein: CASSLTGSLGQETQYF

D gene: .
clone size: .
V gene: TRBV19
CDR3 protein: CASSIAISPRGTELFF

D gene: TRBD2
clone size: .
V gene: TRBV6-1
CDR3 protein: CASSGVAGGGGEQFF

D gene: TRBD2
clone size: .
V gene: TRBV30
CDR3 protein: CAWNPGLVSDEQYF

D gene: .
clone size: .
V gene: TRBV20-1
CDR3 protein: CSAVSPETQYF

D gene: .
clone size: .
V gene: TRBV2
CDR3 protein: CASNPWVAAGGEKLFF

D gene: .
clone size: .
V gene: TRBV6-5
CDR3 protein: CASREHRDNQPQHF

D gene: TRBD2
clone size: .
V gene: TRBV5-6
CDR3 protein: CASSLAAGAPTDTQYF

D gene: .
clone size: .
V gene: TRBV28
CDR3 protein: CASSFSLQGLSYEQYF

D gene: .
clone size: .
V gene: TRBV12-2
CDR3 protein: CASRLVGGGAEETQYF

D gene: .
clone size: .
V gene: TRBV30
CDR3 protein: CAWIDRGGAEAFF

D gene: TRBD1
clone size: .
V gene: TRBV7-2
CDR3 protein: CASSPGQGNNQPQHF

D gene: .
clone size: .
V gene: TRBV7-2
CDR3 protein: CASSAHYEQYF

D gene: .
clone size: once
V gene: TRBV11-2
CDR3 protein: CASSSNYGYTF

D gene: .
clone size: .
V gene: TRBV2
CDR3 protein: CASSRQFEQYF

D gene: .
clone size: .
V gene: TRBV4-2
CDR3 protein: CASSQGSRFNEQFF

D gene: TRBD1
clone size: .
V gene: TRBV5-1
CDR3 protein: CASSPGQGGEKLFF

D gene: TRBD1
clone size: .
V gene: TRBV27
CDR3 protein: CASAWTGGADTQYF